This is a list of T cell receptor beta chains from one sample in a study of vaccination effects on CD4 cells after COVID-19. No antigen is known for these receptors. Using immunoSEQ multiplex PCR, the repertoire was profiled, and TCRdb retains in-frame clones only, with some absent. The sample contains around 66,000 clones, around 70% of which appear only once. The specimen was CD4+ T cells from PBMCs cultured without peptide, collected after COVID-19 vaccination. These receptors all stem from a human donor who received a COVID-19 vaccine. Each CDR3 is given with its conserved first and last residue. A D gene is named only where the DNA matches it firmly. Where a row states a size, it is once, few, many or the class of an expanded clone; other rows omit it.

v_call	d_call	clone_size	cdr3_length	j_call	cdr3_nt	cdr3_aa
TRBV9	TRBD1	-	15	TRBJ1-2	TGTGCCAGCAGCGTAGGTGCAGGGGGGAGCTATGGCTACACCTTC	CASSVGAGGSYGYTF
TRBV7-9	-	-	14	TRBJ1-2	TGTGCCAGCAGCGTGTTCCCGGGACACAATGGCTACACCTTC	CASSVFPGHNGYTF
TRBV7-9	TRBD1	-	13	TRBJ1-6	TGTGCCAGCAGCGGACAGGGTCATTCACCCCTCCACTTT	CASSGQGHSPLHF
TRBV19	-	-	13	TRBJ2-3	TGTGCCAGTAGTATGCAGGGCACAGATACGCAGTATTTT	CASSMQGTDTQYF
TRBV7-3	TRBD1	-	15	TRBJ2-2	TGTGCCAGCAGCTTAAAGGGGGCTGGTACCGGGGAGCTGTTTTTT	CASSLKGAGTGELFF
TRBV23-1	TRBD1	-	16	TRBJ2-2	TGCGCCAGCAGCATATCATCGGACAGGAATCCCGGGGAGCTGTTTTTT	CASSISSDRNPGELFF
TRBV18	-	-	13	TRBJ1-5	TGTGCCAGCTCACCAGGGGCAGATCAGCCCCAGCATTTT	CASSPGADQPQHF
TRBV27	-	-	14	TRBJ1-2	TGTGCCAGCAGTTTAGGGCAGGGGTTGGATGGCTACACCTTC	CASSLGQGLDGYTF
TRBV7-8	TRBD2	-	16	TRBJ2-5	TGTGCCAGCAGCCCGGGACTAGCGATGAAACAAGAGACCCAGTACTTC	CASSPGLAMKQETQYF
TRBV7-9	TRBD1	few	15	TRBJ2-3	TGTGCCAGCATTAGGGCAGGGGGAAGCACAGATACGCAGTATTTT	CASIRAGGSTDTQYF
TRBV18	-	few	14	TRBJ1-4	TGTGCCAGCTCACCACAAGCAACTAATGAAAAACTGTTTTTT	CASSPQATNEKLFF
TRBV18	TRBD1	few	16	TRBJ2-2	TGTGCCAGCTCATCCCGACAGGGGGCGTCTTCCGGGGAGCTGTTTTTT	CASSSRQGASSGELFF
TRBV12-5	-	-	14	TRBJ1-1	TGTGCTAGTGTCCTGTGGTCGAGGAACACTGAAGCTTTCTTT	CASVLWSRNTEAFF
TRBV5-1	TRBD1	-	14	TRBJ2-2	TGCGCCAGCAGCCCGACAGGGGTGCCCGGGGAGCTGTTTTTT	CASSPTGVPGELFF
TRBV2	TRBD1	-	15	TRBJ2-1	TGTGCCAGCAGTCAAGACAGGGCGTATGGGAATGAGCAGTTCTTC	CASSQDRAYGNEQFF
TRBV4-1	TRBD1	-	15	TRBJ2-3	TGCGCCAGCAGCCAATCCGGGACAGGGGTAGATACGCAGTATTTT	CASSQSGTGVDTQYF
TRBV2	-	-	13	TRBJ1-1	TGTGCCAGCAGCTGGTCCAAGAACACTGAAGCTTTCTTT	CASSWSKNTEAFF
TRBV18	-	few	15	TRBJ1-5	TGTGCCAGCTCACCACAATCCGGGGTTTATCAGCCCCAGCATTTT	CASSPQSGVYQPQHF
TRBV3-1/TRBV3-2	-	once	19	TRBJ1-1	TGTGCCAGCAGCCAAGATCGGGCACCAGGGGACGAAATGAACACTGAAGCTTTCTTT	CASSQDRAPGDEMNTEAFF
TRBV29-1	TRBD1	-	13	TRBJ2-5	TGCAGCGTGGTGACAGGGGGCTTAGGGACCCAGTACTTC	CSVVTGGLGTQYF
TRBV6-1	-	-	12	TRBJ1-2	TGTGCCAGCAGTGAAGTGGCCGGGGGCTACACCTTC	CASSEVAGGYTF
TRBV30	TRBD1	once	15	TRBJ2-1	TGTGCCTGGAGTATCCGGGACAGGGAACACAATGAGCAGTTCTTC	CAWSIRDREHNEQFF
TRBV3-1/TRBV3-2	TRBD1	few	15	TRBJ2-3	TGTGCCAGCAGCCGCCGACAGGGGAATGGAGATACGCAGTATTTT	CASSRRQGNGDTQYF
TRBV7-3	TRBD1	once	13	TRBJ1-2	TGTGCCAGCAGCCCGACAGGGAATCAAGGCTACACCTTC	CASSPTGNQGYTF
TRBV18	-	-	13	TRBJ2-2	TGTGCCAGCTCACCACCGAACACCGGGGAGCTGTTTTTT	CASSPPNTGELFF
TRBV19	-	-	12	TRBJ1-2	TGTGCCAGTTCCCCCAGGGATAGTGGCTACACCTTC	CASSPRDSGYTF
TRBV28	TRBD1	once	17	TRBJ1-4	TGTGCCAGCAGTGCGGGGGGACAGCTAGTTAACAATGAAAAACTGTTTTTT	CASSAGGQLVNNEKLFF
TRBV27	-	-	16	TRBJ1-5	TGTGCCAGCAGGGCCGGGCCAGGCGGATTAAATCAGCCCCAGCATTTT	CASRAGPGGLNQPQHF
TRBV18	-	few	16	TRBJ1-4	TGTGCCAGCTCACTGCTGGGACGGCGCCGGGACGAAAAACTGTTTTTT	CASSLLGRRRDEKLFF
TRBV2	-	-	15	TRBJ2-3	TGTGCCAGCAGCTTTAGGGACATTCAAGGAGATACGCAGTATTTT	CASSFRDIQGDTQYF
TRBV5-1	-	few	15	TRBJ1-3	TGCGCCAGCAGCTTGGCATCCGGCTCTGGAAACACCATATATTTT	CASSLASGSGNTIYF
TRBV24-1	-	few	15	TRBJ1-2	TGTGCCACCAGTGATCGACACAACTTTAACTATGGCTACACCTTC	CATSDRHNFNYGYTF
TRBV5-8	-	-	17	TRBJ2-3	TGTGCCAGCCCAATCCCCCCGGCAGGCAGCGACACAGATACGCAGTATTTT	CASPIPPAGSDTDTQYF
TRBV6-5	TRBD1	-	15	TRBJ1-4	TGTGCCAGCAGTAGGAACAGGGGCCTCGGTGAAAAACTGTTTTTT	CASSRNRGLGEKLFF
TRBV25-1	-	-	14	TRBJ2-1	TGTGCCAGCAGGATCCAGGGGGGCAGGAATGAGCAGTTCTTC	CASRIQGGRNEQFF
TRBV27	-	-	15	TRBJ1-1	TGTGCCAGCAGTTCCGCGGGCTCAGGGATCCGGGAAGCTTTCTTT	CASSSAGSGIREAFF
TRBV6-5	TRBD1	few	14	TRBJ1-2	TGTGCCAGCAGAAGGACAGGGTTGGGCTATGGCTACACCTTC	CASRRTGLGYGYTF
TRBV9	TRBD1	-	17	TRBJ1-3	TGTGCCAGCAGCCCGCGGACAGGCGTCAGGCCTGGAAACACCATATATTTT	CASSPRTGVRPGNTIYF
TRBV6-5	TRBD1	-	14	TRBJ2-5	TGTGCCAGCAGGCCTTACAGGGGCCGGGAGACCCAGTACTTC	CASRPYRGRETQYF
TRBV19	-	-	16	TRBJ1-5	TGTGCCAGTAGTCCTCCCCAGGACAGAAAAAATCAGCCCCAGCATTTT	CASSPPQDRKNQPQHF
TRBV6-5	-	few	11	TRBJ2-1	TGTGCCAGCATGAACTTCAATGAGCAGTTCTTC	CASMNFNEQFF
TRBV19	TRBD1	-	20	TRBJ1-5	TGTGCCAGTAGTATAAAGGTAAGGGACAGGAACTTTTATAGCAATCAGCCCCAGCATTTT	CASSIKVRDRNFYSNQPQHF
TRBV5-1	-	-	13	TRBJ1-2	TGCGCCAGCAGCCCGGGACACATAAGGGGCTACACCTTC	CASSPGHIRGYTF
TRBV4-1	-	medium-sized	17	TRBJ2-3	TGCGCCAGCAGCAGAAAAGTAGGTGACTCGGGCACAGATACGCAGTATTTT	CASSRKVGDSGTDTQYF
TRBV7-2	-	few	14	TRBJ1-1	TGTGCCAGCAGCTTAGTCAGGACGGCTTCTGAAGCTTTCTTT	CASSLVRTASEAFF
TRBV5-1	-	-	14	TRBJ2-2	TGCGCCAGCAGCACCTCCGGGTACACCGGGGAGCTGTTTTTT	CASSTSGYTGELFF
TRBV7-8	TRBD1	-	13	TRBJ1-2	TGTGCCAGCACCCCGGGACAGGGGTATGGCTACACCTTC	CASTPGQGYGYTF
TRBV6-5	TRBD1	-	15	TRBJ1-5	TGTGCCAGCAGTTTCCTCGGACAGGGGGATCAGCCCCAGCATTTT	CASSFLGQGDQPQHF
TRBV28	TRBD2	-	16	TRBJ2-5	TGTGCCAGCAGTTTAAGTGGGCGGGGGGGCAAGGAGACCCAGTACTTC	CASSLSGRGGKETQYF